These 27 T cell receptor beta chains were all obtained from the same sample, sequenced in a study of T-cell reconstitution after alpha-beta-depleted transplantation in children. Unique molecular identifiers were incorporated when the TCRbeta library was constructed. Each CDR3 protein is one row after TCRdb ran MiXCR on the PCR reads. The table shows around 800,000 distinct CDR3 sequences, with approximately 15% occurring only once. The sample consisted of PBMCs, mostly from graft donor cells, taken 360 days after TCRalphabeta/CD19-depleted stem cell transplant. These receptors were obtained from a male patient between 5 and 17 years old who had a stem cell transplant for acute lymphoblastic leukemia, so the T cells may come from the graft donor.

Only a few counts were recorded for this clonotype. The chain employs TRBV4-1 and TRBJ2-1; 10 bases match TRBD2. With 1 base clipped from V and 3 bases from J, the junction kept 15 bases outside the gene matches. This CDR3 contains 20 residues. Per germline, CDR1 MGHRA and CDR2 YSYEKL. CDR3 sequence reads: CASSQVPLRASGRNYNEQFF. For the CDR3, the DNA is TGCGCCAGCAGCCAAGTCCCCCTCAGGGCTAGCGGGAGAAACTACAATGAGCAGTTCTTC.

This clonotype was observed a handful of times. The chain joins TRBV5-1 to TRBJ1-5, with a possible D match to TRBD1 (6 bases). In germline, CDR1 is SGHRS, CDR2 YFSETQ. CDR3 size: 15 residues. The V and J ends lost 4 bases and 7 bases respectively, with 18 bases between them. CDR3 residues: CASSTLPGAGQPQHF. The DNA for the CDR3 is TGCGCCAGCAGCACCCTTCCAGGGGCAGGGCAGCCCCAGCATTTT.

There are a few counts of this clonotype. V usage is TRBV28 and J usage is TRBJ2-7; no definite D call. Per germline, CDR1 MDHEN and CDR2 SYDVKM. Trimming took 3 bases from V and 7 from J, leaving 10 bases between them. The CDR3 is 12 amino acids. CDR3: CASSFPDKEQYF. The CDR3 nucleotides read TGTGCCAGCAGTTTTCCCGACAAAGAGCAGTACTTC. The full variable domain, rest sourced from reference TRBV28 and TRBJ2-7, is DVKVTQSSRYLVKRTGEKVFLECVQDMDHENMFWYRQDPGLGLRLIYFSYDVKMKEKGDIPEGYSVSREKKERFSLILESASTNQTSMYLCASSFPDKEQYFGPGTRLTVT.

This chain connects TRBV7-8 to TRBJ2-2; D call uncertain. The V end lost 5 bases, the J end lost 7 bases, and 11 bases lay between the germline ends. Germline V gene sequence: CDR1 SGHVS, CDR2 FQNEAQ. This CDR3 has 13 residues. The CDR3 protein is CASSPEPGGELFF. The CDR3 DNA is TGTGCCAGCAGCCCGGAGCCCGGCGGGGAGCTGTTTTTT.

This chain uses TRBV7-3 with TRBJ2-3; D gene uncertain. V lost 5 bases to trimming and J lost 1 base, with 7 bases between them. The germline V gene has CDR1 SGHTA and CDR2 FQGTGA. The CDR3 loop spans 13 amino acids. The CDR3 DNA follows: TGTGCCAGCAGCGGTTCTGGCACAGATACGCAGTATTTT. Translating it yields CASSGSGTDTQYF.

The rearrangement links TRBV5-1 to TRBJ2-4, with a tentative D call TRBD2 (5 bases). V lost 2 bases to trimming and J lost 1 base, with 16 bases between them. Germline V gives CDR1 SGHRS, CDR2 YFSETQ. The CDR3 is 17 amino acids. In DNA, the CDR3 is TGCGCCAGCAGCTTCCGCGGCGGGCAGACGGCCAAAAACATTCAGTACTTC. Translated: CASSFRGGQTAKNIQYF.

The sample holds one count of this clonotype. The rearrangement links TRBV5-1 to TRBJ2-1; 10 nucleotides match TRBD2. Germline V gives CDR1 SGHRS, CDR2 YFSETQ. The CDR3 spans 15 residues. Trimming removed 4 bases from V and 9 bases from J; junction bases left unmatched: 10. The DNA of the CDR3 is TGCGCCAGCAGCCACAGCGGGAGGGCGGAGAGTGAGCAGTTCTTC. It is translated as CASSHSGRAESEQFF.

The chain couples TRBV7-7 to TRBJ1-1; tentatively, D is TRBD1 (6 bases). This CDR3 region has 14 residues. Trimming removed 5 bases from V and 4 bases from J, with 14 bases in between. Germline values: CDR1 SSHAT, CDR2 FNYEAQ (reference sequence). CDR3 DNA sequence: TGTGCCAGCAGCCTAAAATTGGGGGCCACTGAAGCTTTCTTT. It specifies CASSLKLGATEAFF.

This clonotype has only a few counts. The chain joins TRBV20-1 to TRBJ2-7; TRBD2 aligns across 8 bases. This CDR3 contains 16 residues. In germline, CDR1 is DFQATT, CDR2 SNEGSKA (reference sequence). CDR3 bases: TGCAGCGATTCTAGAGGTTTAGCGGGGCCTTCCTACGAGCAGTACTTC. Protein sequence: CSDSRGLAGPSYEQYF.

This clonotype was recorded a few times. The V call is TRBV12-3 or TRBV12-4, the J call TRBJ1-2, with a tentative D call TRBD1 (5 bases). The CDR3 contains 14 residues. The V and J ends lost 1 base and 6 bases respectively, with 12 bases between them. CDR3 nucleotide sequence: TGTGCCAGCAGTTTAGTGACAGTTAGTCATGGCTACACCTTC. This sequence encodes CASSLVTVSHGYTF.

This clonotype has at least ten counts. The gene calls are TRBV28 and TRBJ2-3; D is undetermined. The CDR3 has 13 amino acids. Germline V CDR1 and CDR2: MDHEN, SYDVKM. The V and J ends lost 8 bases and 3 bases respectively, with 12 bases between them. CDR3 residues: CASRPRGTDTQYF. CDR3 in DNA: TGTGCCAGCCGTCCGCGTGGGACAGATACGCAGTATTTT.

The gene calls are TRBV5-1 and TRBJ2-6; the D gene is possibly TRBD1 (6 bases). This CDR3 spans 16 amino acids. V was pared by 4 bases and J by 1 base, with 12 bases between. Germline V gene lookup returns CDR1 SGHRS and CDR2 YFSETQ. CDR3 loop: CASSVATGSGANVLTF. The CDR3 DNA reads as TGCGCCAGCAGCGTGGCAACAGGGTCTGGGGCCAACGTCCTGACTTTC.

The V call is TRBV13, the J call TRBJ2-7; no firm D call. Germline V gene sequence: CDR1 PRHDT, CDR2 FYEKMQ (reference sequence). CDR3 length equals 13 residues. Trimming left V 1 base short and J 6 bases short, with 10 bases between. CDR3 in amino acids: CASSLAPTPEQYF. CDR3 nucleotide sequence: TGTGCCAGCAGCTTAGCCCCGACCCCCGAGCAGTACTTC.

This clonotype was counted a few times. The chain uses TRBV7-6 and TRBJ2-7; weak D call: TRBD2 (5 bases). CDR1 is SGHVS and CDR2 is FNYEAQ in the germline V gene. The length of the CDR3 is 16 residues. Trimming shortened V by 5 bases and J by 2 bases, and 19 bases separated the two germline ends. The CDR3 region has the DNA TGTGCCAGCAGCGTTTCGGGGAGCGGCAGGCCCTACGAGCAGTACTTC. Its protein product is CASSVSGSGRPYEQYF.

This clonotype was observed a few times. The chain links TRBV27 to TRBJ2-7; the D is unclear. V shed 2 bases and J shed 5 bases, with 13 bases lying between them. The CDR3 is made up of 14 amino acids. Germline values: CDR1 MNHEY, CDR2 SMNVEV (reference sequence). The CDR3 DNA is TGTGCCAGCAGTTTAAGATCCGTACTTCACGAGCAGTACTTC. Protein sequence: CASSLRSVLHEQYF.

In this sample, this clonotype turned up many times. The chain links TRBV6-1 to TRBJ2-5, with D tentatively TRBD2 (7 bases). This CDR3 contains 13 residues. CDR1 is MNHNS, CDR2 SASEGT, per germline. Trimming stripped 8 bases from V and 2 bases from J, with 12 bases between. CDR3 in amino acids: CASSGGAQETQYF. The DNA for the CDR3 is TGTGCCAGCTCGGGGGGCGCTCAAGAGACCCAGTACTTC.

This clonotype has ten or more counts. The V call is TRBV25-1, the J call TRBJ2-7, with D possibly matching TRBD1 (5 bases). CDR1 is MGHDK and CDR2 is SYGVNS in the germline V gene. The ends were cut back, 4 bases at V and 3 bases at J, with 19 bases in the middle. The CDR3 covers 16 residues. Here the CDR3 reads CASSGPDWGLDYEQYF. CDR3 bases: TGTGCCAGCAGTGGGCCGGATTGGGGCTTAGACTACGAGCAGTACTTC.

This clonotype was counted between two and nine times. V gene TRBV27 combines with J gene TRBJ1-1; D uncertain. Germline V lookup: CDR1 MNHEY, CDR2 SMNVEV (reference sequence). The CDR3 has 15 amino acids. V was shortened by 2 bases and J by 5 bases, with 15 bases between the two germline ends. The DNA of the CDR3 is TGTGCCAGCAGTTTAAATGGCATCAGCAGAACTGAAGCTTTCTTT. Protein product: CASSLNGISRTEAFF.

The rearrangement uses TRBV20-1 and TRBJ2-7; D perhaps matches TRBD2 (7 bases). Germline values: CDR1 DFQATT, CDR2 SNEGSKA (reference sequence). The CDR3 loop spans 17 amino acids. CDR3 region: CCARVGGRGASSYEQYF. CDR3 nucleotide sequence: TGCTGCGCTAGAGTGGGGGGGAGGGGGGCTTCCTCCTACGAGCAGTACTTC.

This clonotype has just a few counts. The chain uses TRBV27 and TRBJ2-3, with a tentative D call TRBD2 (6 bases). The germline V gene has CDR1 MNHEY and CDR2 SMNVEV (reference sequence). The CDR3 runs to 14 residues. Deletions cut 6 bases from V and 4 bases from J, with 14 bases between. The chain's CDR3 is CASSRRGLSDTQYF. Written as DNA, the CDR3 is TGTGCCAGCAGCCGGCGGGGATTATCAGATACGCAGTATTTT.

This clonotype was found many times. The rearrangement joins TRBV12-3 or TRBV12-4 to TRBJ2-1, with TRBD2 matching 13 bases. The V segment lost 2 bases and the J segment 1 base; nucleotides outside the gene matches: 2. This CDR3 spans 17 amino acids. The CDR3 spells CASSLRTSGRSYNEQFF. CDR3 bases: TGTGCCAGCAGTTTACGGACTAGCGGGAGATCCTACAATGAGCAGTTCTTC.

This clonotype has only a few counts. The chain is built from TRBV7-9 and TRBJ1-5, with D tentatively TRBD1 (5 bases). The V and J ends lost 5 bases and 5 bases respectively, with 16 bases between them. This CDR3 has 15 residues. Germline-derived CDR1 and CDR2 are SEHNR and FQNEAQ (reference sequence). The CDR3 region is CASSVGAFRDQPQHF. DNA of the CDR3: TGTGCCAGCAGCGTTGGGGCTTTTAGGGATCAGCCCCAGCATTTT.

This chain joins TRBV20-1 and TRBJ2-3; D possibly corresponds to TRBD2 (5 bases). The germline CDR1 and CDR2 sequences are DFQATT and SNEGSKA (reference sequence). CDR3 size: 12 residues. V gave up 6 bases and J gave up 4 bases, with 11 bases separating them. The chain's CDR3 is CSASADSDTQYF. The CDR3 DNA is TGCAGTGCCTCCGCGGACTCAGATACGCAGTATTTT.

The chain has TRBV2 and TRBJ2-7, with TRBD1 identical over 12 bases. Germline V CDR1 and CDR2: SNHLY, FYNNEI. CDR3 length equals 13 residues. Trimming cost V 5 bases and J 9 bases; bases outside gene matches: 5. CDR3 residues: CASSSGQGARQYF. The CDR3 region has the DNA TGTGCCAGCAGTTCGGGACAGGGGGCTCGGCAGTACTTC.

This clonotype was seen many times. The chain employs TRBV5-6 and TRBJ2-1, with 12 bases fitting TRBD2. Germline CDR1 and CDR2: SGHDT and YYEEEE. The trim removed 1 base at V and 6 bases at J, leaving 5 bases unmatched. The CDR3 runs to 16 residues. CDR3 protein: CASSLPLAGGTNEQFF. The CDR3 nucleotides read TGTGCCAGCAGCTTGCCTCTAGCGGGAGGGACCAATGAGCAGTTCTTC.

This clonotype has just a few counts. V gene TRBV5-1 combines with J gene TRBJ2-1; 7 bases are shared with TRBD2. CDR1 SGHRS and CDR2 YFSETQ come from the germline V gene. V dropped 0 bases and J dropped 5; count of bases not matched to a gene: 8. The CDR3 has 16 residues. DNA of the CDR3: TGCGCCAGCAGCTTGGCCCCGGGGGGACGGGACAATGAGCAGTTCTTC. Encoded protein: CASSLAPGGRDNEQFF.

V usage is TRBV5-6 and J usage is TRBJ2-1; a weak D match, TRBD1 (5 bases). The CDR3 consists of 16 residues. V was cut by 6 bases and J by 3 bases, with 19 bases left in between. Per germline, CDR1 SGHDT and CDR2 YYEEEE. CDR3 coding DNA: TGTGCCAGCACCAATTCAGGGTGGGTCCTCTACAATGAGCAGTTCTTC. It codes for CASTNSGWVLYNEQFF. The full variable domain, with the rest looked up from reference TRBV5-6 and TRBJ2-1, is DAGVTQSPTHLIKTRGQQVTLRCSPKSGHDTVSWYQQALGQGPQFIFQYYEEEERQRGNFPDRFSGHQFPNYSSELNVNALLLGDSALYLCASTNSGWVLYNEQFFGPGTRLTVL.